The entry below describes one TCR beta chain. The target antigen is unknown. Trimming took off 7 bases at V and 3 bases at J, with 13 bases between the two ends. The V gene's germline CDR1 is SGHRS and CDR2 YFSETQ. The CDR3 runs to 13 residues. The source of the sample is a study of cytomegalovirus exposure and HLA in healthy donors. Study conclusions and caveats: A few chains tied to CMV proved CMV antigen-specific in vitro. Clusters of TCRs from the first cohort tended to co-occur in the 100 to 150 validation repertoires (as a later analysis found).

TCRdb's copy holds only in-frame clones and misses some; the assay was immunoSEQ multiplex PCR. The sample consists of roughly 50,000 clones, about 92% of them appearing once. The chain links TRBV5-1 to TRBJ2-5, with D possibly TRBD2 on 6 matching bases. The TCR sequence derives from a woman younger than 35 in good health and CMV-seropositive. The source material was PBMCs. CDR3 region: CASRRDSEETQYF. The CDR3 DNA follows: TGCGCCAGCCGCCGGGACTCGGAAGAGACCCAGTACTTC.